This T cell receptor beta chain originates from a study of CXCR3-negative and CXCR3-positive naive CD8 T cells. Overall study context: Roughly 1.5 +/- 0.3 million TRB reads came from each library, giving around 140 million in total. Overall study results and limits: In CXCR3-positive naive cells, the TRB CDR3s were more hydrophobic than in CXCR3-negative naive cells. Researchers reported similar TRBV-TRBJ usage in naive CXCR3-negative and CXCR3-positive cells, though memory differed.

5' RACE that incorporated UMI labels was used to prepare the TRB cDNA libraries. TCRdb re-analyzed the 5' RACE reads; it lists each CDR3 protein once, without DNA. This sample contains roughly 70,000 distinct CDR3 sequences. The CDR3 sequence is 12 residues long. Turning to this clonotype: No antigen is known for it.

The chain carries TRBV12-3 or TRBV12-4 and TRBJ2-1; absent DNA, TCRdb's TRBD1 call cannot be checked. The TCR originated in a human donor in good health. Some clones in this sample may be carry-over from other donors' samples. Sequences were obtained from naive CXCR3- CD8+ T cells from blood. Noted subset: CD45RO-CCR7+CD27+CD95- naive CD8+ T cells lacking CXCR3 (TNR3-). CDR3 protein: CASSPGGDEQFF.